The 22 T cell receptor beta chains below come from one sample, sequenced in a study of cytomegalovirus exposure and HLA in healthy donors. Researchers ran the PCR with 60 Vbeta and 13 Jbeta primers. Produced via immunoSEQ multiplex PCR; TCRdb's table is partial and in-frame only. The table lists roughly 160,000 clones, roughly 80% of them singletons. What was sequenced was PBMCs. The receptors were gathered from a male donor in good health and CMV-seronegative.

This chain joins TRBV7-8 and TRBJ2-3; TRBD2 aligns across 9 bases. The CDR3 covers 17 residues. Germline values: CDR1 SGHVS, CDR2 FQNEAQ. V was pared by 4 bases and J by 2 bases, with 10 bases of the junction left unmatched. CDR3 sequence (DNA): TGTGCCAGCAGCTCCCTAAGGACTAGCGAGTACACAGATACGCAGTATTTT. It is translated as CASSSLRTSEYTDTQYF.

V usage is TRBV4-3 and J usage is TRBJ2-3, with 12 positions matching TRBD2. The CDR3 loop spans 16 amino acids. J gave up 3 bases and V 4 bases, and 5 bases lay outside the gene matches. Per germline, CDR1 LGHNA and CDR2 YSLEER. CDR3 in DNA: TGCGCCAGCAGCCGAGCGACTAGCGGGAGAACAGATACGCAGTATTTT. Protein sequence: CASSRATSGRTDTQYF.

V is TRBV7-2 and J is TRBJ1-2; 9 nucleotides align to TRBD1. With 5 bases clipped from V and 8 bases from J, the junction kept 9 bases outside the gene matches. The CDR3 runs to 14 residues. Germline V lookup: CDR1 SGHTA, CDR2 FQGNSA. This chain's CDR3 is CASSPWGQGVGYTF. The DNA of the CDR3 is TGTGCCAGCAGCCCGTGGGGACAGGGCGTAGGCTACACCTTC.

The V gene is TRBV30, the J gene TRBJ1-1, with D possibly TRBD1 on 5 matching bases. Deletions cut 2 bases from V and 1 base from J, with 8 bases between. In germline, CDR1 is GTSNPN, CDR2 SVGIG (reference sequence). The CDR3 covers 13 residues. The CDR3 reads CAWSNTGNTEAFF. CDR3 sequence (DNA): TGTGCCTGGAGTAACACAGGGAACACTGAAGCTTTCTTT.

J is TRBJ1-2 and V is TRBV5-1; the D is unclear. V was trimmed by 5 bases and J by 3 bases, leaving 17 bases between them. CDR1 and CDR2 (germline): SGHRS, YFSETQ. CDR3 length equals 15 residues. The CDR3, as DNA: TGCGCCAGCAGGTTAGGTACCGACTTAGACTATGGCTACACCTTC. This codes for CASRLGTDLDYGYTF.

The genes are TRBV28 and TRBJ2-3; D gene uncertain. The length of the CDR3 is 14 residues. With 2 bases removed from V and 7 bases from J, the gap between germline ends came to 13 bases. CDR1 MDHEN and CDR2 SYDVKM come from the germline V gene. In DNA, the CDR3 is TGTGCCAGCAGTTTAAGCCCACCGAGGAATACGCAGTATTTT. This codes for CASSLSPPRNTQYF.

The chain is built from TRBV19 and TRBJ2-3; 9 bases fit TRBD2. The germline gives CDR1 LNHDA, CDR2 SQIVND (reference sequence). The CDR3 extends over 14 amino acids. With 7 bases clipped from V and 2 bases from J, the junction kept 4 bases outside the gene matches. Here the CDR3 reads CASKQREATDTQYF. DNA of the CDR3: TGTGCCAGTAAACAGCGGGAGGCCACAGATACGCAGTATTTT.

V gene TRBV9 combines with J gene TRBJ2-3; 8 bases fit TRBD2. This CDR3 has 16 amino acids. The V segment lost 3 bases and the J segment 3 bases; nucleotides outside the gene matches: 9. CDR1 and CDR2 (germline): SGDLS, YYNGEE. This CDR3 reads CASSAPGSGGTDTQYF. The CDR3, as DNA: TGTGCCAGCAGCGCCCCCGGCAGCGGGGGAACAGATACGCAGTATTTT.

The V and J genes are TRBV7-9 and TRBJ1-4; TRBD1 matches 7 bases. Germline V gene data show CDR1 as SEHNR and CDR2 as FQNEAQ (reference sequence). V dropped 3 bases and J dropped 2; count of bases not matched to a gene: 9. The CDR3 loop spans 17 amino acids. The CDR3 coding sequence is TGTGCCAGCAGCTTCGGGCAGGGGGTACCCACTAATGAAAAACTGTTTTTT. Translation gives CASSFGQGVPTNEKLFF.

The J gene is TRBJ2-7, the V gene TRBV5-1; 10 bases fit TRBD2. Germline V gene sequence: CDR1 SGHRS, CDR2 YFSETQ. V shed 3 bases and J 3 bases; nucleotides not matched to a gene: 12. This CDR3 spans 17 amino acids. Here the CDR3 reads CASSSETLAGDLYEQYF. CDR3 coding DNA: TGCGCCAGCAGCTCCGAAACCCTAGCGGGAGACCTCTACGAGCAGTACTTC.

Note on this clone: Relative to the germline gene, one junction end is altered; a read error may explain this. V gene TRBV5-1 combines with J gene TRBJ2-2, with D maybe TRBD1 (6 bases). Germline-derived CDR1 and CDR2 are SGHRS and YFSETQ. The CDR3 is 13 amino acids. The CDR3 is CASSSQGSGELLF. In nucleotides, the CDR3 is TGCGCCAGCAGCTCCCAGGGGTCCGGGGAGCTGCTTTTT.

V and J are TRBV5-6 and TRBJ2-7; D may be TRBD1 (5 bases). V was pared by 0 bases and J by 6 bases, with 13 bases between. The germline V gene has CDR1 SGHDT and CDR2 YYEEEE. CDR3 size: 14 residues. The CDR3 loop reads CASSLAPGSLEQYF. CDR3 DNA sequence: TGTGCCAGCAGCTTGGCCCCAGGGTCTCTCGAGCAGTACTTC.

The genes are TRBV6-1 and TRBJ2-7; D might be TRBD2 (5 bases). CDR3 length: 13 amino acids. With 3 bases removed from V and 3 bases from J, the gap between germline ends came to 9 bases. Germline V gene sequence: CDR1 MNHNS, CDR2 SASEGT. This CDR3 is CASSDGSGYEQYF. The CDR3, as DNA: TGTGCCAGCAGTGATGGAAGCGGCTACGAGCAGTACTTC.

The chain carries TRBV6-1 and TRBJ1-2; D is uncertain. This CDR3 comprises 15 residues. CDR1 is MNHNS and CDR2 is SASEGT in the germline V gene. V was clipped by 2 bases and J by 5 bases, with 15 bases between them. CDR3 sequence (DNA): TGTGCCAGCAGTGAATCCACCCTCTTGAGGTATGGCTACACCTTC. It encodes CASSESTLLRYGYTF.

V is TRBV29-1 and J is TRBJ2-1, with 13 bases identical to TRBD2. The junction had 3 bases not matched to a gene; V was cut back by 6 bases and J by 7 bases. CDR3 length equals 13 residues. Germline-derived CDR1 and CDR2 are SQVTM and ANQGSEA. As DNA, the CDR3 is TGCAGCGTGTGGACTAGCGGGAGTAATGAGCAGTTCTTC. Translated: CSVWTSGSNEQFF.

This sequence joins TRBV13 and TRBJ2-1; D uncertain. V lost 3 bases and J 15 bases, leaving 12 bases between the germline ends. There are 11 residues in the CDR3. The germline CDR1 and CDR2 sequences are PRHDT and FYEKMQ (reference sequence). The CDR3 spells CASSLVERLFF. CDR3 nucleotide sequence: TGTGCCAGCAGCTTGGTTGAGCGACTGTTCTTC.

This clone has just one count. CDR3 coding DNA: TGTGCCAGCAGGGGGGGTAGCGGGGAGATTAGTCGGACCCAGTACTTC. It translates to CASRGGSGEISRTQYF. The chain couples TRBV2 to TRBJ2-5, with 8 bases that match TRBD2. The CDR3 spans 16 residues. With 6 bases clipped from V and 7 bases from J, the junction kept 16 bases outside the gene matches. Germline CDR1 and CDR2: SNHLY and FYNNEI. The full variable domain, its missing parts supplied by reference TRBV2 and TRBJ2-5, is EPEVTQTPSHQVTQMGQEVILRCVPISNHLYFYWYRQILGQKVEFLVSFYNNEISEKSEIFDDQFSVERPDGSNFTLKIRSTKLEDSAMYFCASRGGSGEISRTQYFGPGTRLLVL.

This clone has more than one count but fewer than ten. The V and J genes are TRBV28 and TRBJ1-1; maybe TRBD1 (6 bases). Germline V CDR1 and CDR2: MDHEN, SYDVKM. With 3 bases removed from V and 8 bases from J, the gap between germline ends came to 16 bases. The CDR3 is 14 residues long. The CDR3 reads CASSFPNRDMEAFF. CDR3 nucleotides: TGTGCCAGCAGTTTCCCAAACCGGGACATGGAAGCTTTCTTT.

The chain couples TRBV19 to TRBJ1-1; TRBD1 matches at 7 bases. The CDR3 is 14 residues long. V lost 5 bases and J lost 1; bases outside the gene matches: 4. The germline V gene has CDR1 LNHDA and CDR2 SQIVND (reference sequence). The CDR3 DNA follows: TGTGCCAGTAGTTTCAGGGGGGAGAACACTGAAGCTTTCTTT. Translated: CASSFRGENTEAFF.

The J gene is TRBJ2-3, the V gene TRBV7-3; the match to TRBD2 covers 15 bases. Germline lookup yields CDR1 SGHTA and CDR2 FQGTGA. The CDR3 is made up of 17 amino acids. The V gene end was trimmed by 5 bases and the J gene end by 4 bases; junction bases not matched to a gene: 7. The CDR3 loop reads CASSLGTSGGQADTQYF. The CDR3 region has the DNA TGTGCCAGCAGCCTGGGGACTAGCGGGGGGCAGGCAGATACGCAGTATTTT.

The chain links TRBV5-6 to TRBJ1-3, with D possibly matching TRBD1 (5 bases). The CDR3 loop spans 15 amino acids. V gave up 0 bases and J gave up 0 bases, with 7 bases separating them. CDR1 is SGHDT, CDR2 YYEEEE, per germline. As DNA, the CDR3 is TGTGCCAGCAGCTTGGGACAGACCTCTGGAAACACCATATATTTT. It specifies CASSLGQTSGNTIYF.

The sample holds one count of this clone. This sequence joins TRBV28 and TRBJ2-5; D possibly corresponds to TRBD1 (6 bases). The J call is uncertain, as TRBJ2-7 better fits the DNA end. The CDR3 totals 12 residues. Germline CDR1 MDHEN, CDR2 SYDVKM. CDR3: CASTDRLYEQYF. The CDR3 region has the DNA TGTGCCAGCACAGACAGGCTTTACGAGCAGTACTTC.